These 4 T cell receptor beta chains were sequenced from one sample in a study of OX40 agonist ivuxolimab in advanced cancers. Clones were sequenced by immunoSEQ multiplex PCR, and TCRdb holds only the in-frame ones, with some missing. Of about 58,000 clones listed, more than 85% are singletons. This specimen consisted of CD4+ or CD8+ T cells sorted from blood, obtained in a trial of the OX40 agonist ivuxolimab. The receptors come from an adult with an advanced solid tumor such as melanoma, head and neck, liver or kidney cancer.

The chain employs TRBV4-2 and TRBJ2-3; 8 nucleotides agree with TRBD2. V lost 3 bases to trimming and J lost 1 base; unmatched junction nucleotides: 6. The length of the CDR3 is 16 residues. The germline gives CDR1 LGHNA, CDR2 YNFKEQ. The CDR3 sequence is CASSQTSAGGTDTQYF. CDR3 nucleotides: TGTGCCAGCAGCCAGACCTCAGCGGGGGGCACAGATACGCAGTATTTT.

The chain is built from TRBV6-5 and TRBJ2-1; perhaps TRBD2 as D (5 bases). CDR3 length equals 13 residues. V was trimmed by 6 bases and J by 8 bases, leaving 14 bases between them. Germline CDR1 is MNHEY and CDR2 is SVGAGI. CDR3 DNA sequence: TGTGCCAGCAGGGGGTCTAGCTCGCATGAGCAGTTCTTC. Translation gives CASRGSSSHEQFF.

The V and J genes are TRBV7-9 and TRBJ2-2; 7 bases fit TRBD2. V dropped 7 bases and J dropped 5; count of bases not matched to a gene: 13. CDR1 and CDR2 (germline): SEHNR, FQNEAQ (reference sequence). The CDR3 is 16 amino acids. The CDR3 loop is CASTLRASGDTGELFF. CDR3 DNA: TGTGCCAGCACCCTGAGGGCTAGCGGAGATACCGGGGAGCTGTTTTTT.

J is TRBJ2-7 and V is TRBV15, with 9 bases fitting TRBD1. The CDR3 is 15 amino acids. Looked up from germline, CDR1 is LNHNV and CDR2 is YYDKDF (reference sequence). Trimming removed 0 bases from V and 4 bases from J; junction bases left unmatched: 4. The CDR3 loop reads CATSREGQGGYEQYF. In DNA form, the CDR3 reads TGTGCCACCAGCAGAGAGGGACAGGGCGGGTACGAGCAGTACTTC.